This TCR beta chain was sequenced in a study of T cell responses to AZD1222 COVID-19 vaccine. Looking at the study overall: Pooling covered second doses at about 4 or about 12 weeks. Study-wide results and limits: Donor demographics were predominantly white British with a female majority; clonal diversity may be underestimated.

For this clone: Its target is unknown.

The table came from immunoSEQ multiplex PCR; TCRdb's copy has only in-frame clones and leaves some out. The data show some 150,000 clones, around 88% seen once. V lost 6 bases, J lost 9 bases, and 14 bases lay in between. Germline V lookup: CDR1 LGHDT, CDR2 YNNKEL (reference sequence). The CDR3 is made up of 12 amino acids. The gene calls are TRBV3-1 (or the pseudogene TRBV3-2) and TRBJ1-1, with D unclear. This clonotype was obtained from an adult in good health. Material: peripheral blood, obtained on day 0 of AZD1222 vaccination. The DNA for the CDR3 is TGTGCCAGCAGTCGCCAGGACGGAAAAGCTTTCTTT. It is translated as CASSRQDGKAFF.